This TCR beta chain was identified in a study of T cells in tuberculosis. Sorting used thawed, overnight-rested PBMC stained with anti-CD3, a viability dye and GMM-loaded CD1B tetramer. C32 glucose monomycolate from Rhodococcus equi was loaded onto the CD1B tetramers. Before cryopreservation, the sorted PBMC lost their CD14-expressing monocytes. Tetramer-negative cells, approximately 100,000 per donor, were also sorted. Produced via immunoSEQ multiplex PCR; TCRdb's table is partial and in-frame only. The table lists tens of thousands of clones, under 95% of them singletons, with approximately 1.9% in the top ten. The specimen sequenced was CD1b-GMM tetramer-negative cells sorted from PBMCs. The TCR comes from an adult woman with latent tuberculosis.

The CDR3 nucleotides read TGTGCCAGCAGCTTAGATAGGGGACAGTACAACACTGAAGCTTTCTTT. This codes for CASSLDRGQYNTEAFF. The J gene is TRBJ1-1, the V gene TRBV11-2, with 7 bases that match TRBD1. V lost 0 bases to trimming and J lost 2 bases; unmatched junction nucleotides: 6. CDR3 size: 16 residues. Germline-derived CDR1 and CDR2 are SGHAT and FQNNGV.